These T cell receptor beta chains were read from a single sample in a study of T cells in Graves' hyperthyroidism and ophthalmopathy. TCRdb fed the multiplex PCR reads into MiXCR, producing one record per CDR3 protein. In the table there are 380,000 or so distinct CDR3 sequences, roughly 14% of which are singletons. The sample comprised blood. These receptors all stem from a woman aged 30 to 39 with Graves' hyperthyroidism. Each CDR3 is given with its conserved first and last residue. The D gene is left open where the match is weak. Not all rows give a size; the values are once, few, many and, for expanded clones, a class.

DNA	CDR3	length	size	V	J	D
TGCAGCGTTAACGACAGGAACACTGAAGCTTTCTTT	CSVNDRNTEAFF	12	few	TRBV29-1	TRBJ1-1	NA
TGTGCCAGCAGATCCCCGGCGGGTGACACCTTC	CASRSPAGDTF	11	many	TRBV12-3/TRBV12-4	TRBJ1-2	NA
TGCAGTGCTAGAGGGTCTAGCGGCACAGATACGCAGTATTTT	CSARGSSGTDTQYF	14	NA	TRBV20-1	TRBJ2-3	NA
TGTGCCAGCTCAGCTCAACCGCAAGGGGATCGCAATCAGCCCCAGCATTTT	CASSAQPQGDRNQPQHF	17	few	TRBV18	TRBJ1-5	NA
TGTGCCAGCAGTTTGCAAAGGATAGATACGCAGTATTTT	CASSLQRIDTQYF	13	few	TRBV28	TRBJ2-3	NA
TGTGCCAGCAGGCGTGAGCGGTCCGCCTACGAGCAGTACTTC	CASRRERSAYEQYF	14	NA	TRBV27	TRBJ2-7	NA
TGTGCCAGTAGTATTCTGGTTCTGCGGGGGGGCTACACCTTC	CASSILVLRGGYTF	14	few	TRBV19	TRBJ1-2	NA
TGTGCCAGCAAAATACAGGGGGGTGGCTACACCTTC	CASKIQGGGYTF	12	NA	TRBV28	TRBJ1-2	TRBD1
TGCAGTGCTATGAAAAACAGGGGGAACAATTCACCCCTCCACTTT	CSAMKNRGNNSPLHF	15	many	TRBV20-1	TRBJ1-6	TRBD1
TGTGCCAGCAGGAAAGCCGCCGGGACAGGGAACGAGCAGTACTTC	CASRKAAGTGNEQYF	15	many	TRBV6-2/TRBV6-3	TRBJ2-7	TRBD1
TGTGCCAGCAGCTTGAGGGGCGGGAGGGCCAACGAGCAGTACTTC	CASSLRGGRANEQYF	15	few	TRBV7-9	TRBJ2-7	TRBD2
TGTGCCACCAACTGGCTCAATCAGCCCCAGCATTTT	CATNWLNQPQHF	12	many	TRBV6-1	TRBJ1-5	NA
TGTGCCGGGAAAGGGGCTAGGGGCGCTTTCTTT	CAGKGARGAFF	11	many	TRBV28	TRBJ1-1	NA
TGCGCCAGCAGCCCCGGGACTAGCGCATACGAGCAGTACTTC	CASSPGTSAYEQYF	14	many	TRBV18	TRBJ2-7	TRBD2